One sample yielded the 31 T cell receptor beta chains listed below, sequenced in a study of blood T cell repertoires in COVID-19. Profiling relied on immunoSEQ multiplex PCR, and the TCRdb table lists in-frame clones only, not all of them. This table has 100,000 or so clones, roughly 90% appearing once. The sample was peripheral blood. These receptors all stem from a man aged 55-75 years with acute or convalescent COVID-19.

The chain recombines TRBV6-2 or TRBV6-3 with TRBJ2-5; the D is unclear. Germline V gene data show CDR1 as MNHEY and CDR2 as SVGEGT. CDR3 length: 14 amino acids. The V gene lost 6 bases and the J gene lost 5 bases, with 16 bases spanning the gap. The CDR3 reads CASSLQPPPETQYF. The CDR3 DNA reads TGTGCCAGCAGCCTACAGCCTCCCCCCGAGACCCAGTACTTC.

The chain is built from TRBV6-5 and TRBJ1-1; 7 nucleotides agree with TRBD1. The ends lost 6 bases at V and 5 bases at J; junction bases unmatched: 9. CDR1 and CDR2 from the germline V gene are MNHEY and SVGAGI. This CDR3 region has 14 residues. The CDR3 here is CASSKDRVYTEAFF. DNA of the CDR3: TGTGCCAGCAGCAAAGACAGGGTCTATACTGAAGCTTTCTTT.

In DNA form, the CDR3 reads TGCGCCAGCAGCCTCCTCAATGCCGGGAACACCGGGGAGCTGTTTTTT. Residues: CASSLLNAGNTGELFF. V is TRBV5-1 and J is TRBJ2-2, with unresolved D. The CDR3 is made up of 16 amino acids. Trimming took 4 bases from V and 1 from J, leaving 14 bases between them. The V gene's germline CDR1 is SGHRS and CDR2 YFSETQ.

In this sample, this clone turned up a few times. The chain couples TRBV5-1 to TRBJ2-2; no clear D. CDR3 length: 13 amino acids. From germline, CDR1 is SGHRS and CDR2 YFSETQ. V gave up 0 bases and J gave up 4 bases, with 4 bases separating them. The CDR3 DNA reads TGCGCCAGCAGCTTGGGGCCCACCGGGGAGCTGTTTTTT. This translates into CASSLGPTGELFF. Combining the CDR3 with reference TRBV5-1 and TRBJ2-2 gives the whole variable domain KAGVTQTPRYLIKTRGQQVTLSCSPISGHRSVSWYQQTPGQGLQFLFEYFSETQRNKGNFPGRFSGRQFSNSRSEMNVSTLELGDSALYLCASSLGPTGELFFGEGSRLTVL.

CDR3 protein: CASSRAGDRTDTQYF. Here the CDR3 DNA reads TGTGCCAGCAGCCGAGCGGGAGATCGGACAGATACGCAGTATTTT. The chain employs TRBV9 and TRBJ2-3; TRBD2 agrees at 8 bases. Trimming removed 4 bases from V and 3 bases from J; junction bases left unmatched: 7. There are 15 residues in the CDR3. Per the germline V gene, CDR1 is SGDLS and CDR2 is YYNGEE.

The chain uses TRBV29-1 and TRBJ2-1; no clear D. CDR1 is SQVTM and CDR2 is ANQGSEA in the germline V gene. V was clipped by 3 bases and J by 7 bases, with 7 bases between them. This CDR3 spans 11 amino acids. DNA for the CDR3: TGCAGCGTTGACGTTTTTAATGAGCAGTTCTTC. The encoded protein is CSVDVFNEQFF.

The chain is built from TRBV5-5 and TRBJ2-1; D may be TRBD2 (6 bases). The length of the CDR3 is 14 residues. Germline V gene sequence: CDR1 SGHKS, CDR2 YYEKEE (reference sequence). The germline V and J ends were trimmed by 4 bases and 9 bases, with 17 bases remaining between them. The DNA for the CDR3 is TGTGCCAGCAGCCAGACCGGAGGGACGGGTGAGCAGTTCTTC. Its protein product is CASSQTGGTGEQFF. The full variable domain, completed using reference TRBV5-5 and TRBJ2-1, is DAGVTQSPTHLIKTRGQQVTLRCSPISGHKSVSWYQQVLGQGPQFIFQYYEKEERGRGNFPDRFSARQFPNYSSELNVNALLLGDSALYLCASSQTGGTGEQFFGPGTRLTVL.

The CDR3 bases are TGTGCCAGTAGTATCGGCACAGGGACTTCACCCCTCCACTTT. Protein: CASSIGTGTSPLHF. The chain links TRBV19 to TRBJ1-6, with D maybe TRBD1 (6 bases). The CDR3 has 14 residues. Trimming removed 3 bases from V and 9 bases from J, with 12 bases in between. Per the germline V gene, CDR1 is LNHDA and CDR2 is SQIVND (reference sequence).

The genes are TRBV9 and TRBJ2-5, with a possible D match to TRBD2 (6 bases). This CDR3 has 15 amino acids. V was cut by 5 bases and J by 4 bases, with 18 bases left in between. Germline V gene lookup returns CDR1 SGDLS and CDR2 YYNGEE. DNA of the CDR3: TGTGCCAGCAGTGCAACTAGCAGGAGAGTAGAGACCCAGTACTTC. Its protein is CASSATSRRVETQYF.

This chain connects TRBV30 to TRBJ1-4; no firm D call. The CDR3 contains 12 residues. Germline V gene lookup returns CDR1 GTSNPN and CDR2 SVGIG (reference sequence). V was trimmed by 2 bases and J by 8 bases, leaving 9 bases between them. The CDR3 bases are TGTGCCTGGAGTACTGCACCCGAAAAACTGTTTTTT. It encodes CAWSTAPEKLFF.

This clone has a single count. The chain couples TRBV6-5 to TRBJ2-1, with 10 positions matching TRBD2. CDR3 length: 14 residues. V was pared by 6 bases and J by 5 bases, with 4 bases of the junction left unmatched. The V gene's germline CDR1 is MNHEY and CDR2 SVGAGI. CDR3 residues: CASREGLAHNEQFF. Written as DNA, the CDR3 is TGTGCCAGCAGGGAGGGACTAGCGCACAATGAGCAGTTCTTC.

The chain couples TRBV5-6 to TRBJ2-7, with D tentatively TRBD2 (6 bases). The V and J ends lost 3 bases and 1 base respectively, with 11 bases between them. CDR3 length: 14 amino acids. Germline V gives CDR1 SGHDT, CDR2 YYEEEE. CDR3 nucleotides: TGTGCCAGCAGCTGGCGCGGGACTTCCTACGAGCAGTACTTC. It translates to CASSWRGTSYEQYF.

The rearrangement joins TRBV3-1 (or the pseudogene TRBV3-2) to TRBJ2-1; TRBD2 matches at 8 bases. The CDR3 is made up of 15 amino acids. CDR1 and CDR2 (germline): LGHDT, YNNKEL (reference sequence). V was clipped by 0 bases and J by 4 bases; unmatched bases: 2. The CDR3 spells CASSQDVAGYNEQFF. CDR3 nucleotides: TGTGCCAGCAGCCAAGACGTAGCGGGATACAATGAGCAGTTCTTC.

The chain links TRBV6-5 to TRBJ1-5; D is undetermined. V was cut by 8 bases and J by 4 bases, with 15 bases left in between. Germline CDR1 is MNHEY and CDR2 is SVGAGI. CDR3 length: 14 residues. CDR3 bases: TGTGCCAGCTCTGGGCTTGGGAGGAATCAGCCCCAGCATTTT. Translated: CASSGLGRNQPQHF.

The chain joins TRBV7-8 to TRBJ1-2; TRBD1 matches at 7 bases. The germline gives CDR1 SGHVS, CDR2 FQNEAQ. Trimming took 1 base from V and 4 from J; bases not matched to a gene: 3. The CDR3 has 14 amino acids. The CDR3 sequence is CASSLVQGGYGYTF. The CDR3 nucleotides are TGTGCCAGCAGCTTAGTTCAGGGGGGCTATGGCTACACCTTC.

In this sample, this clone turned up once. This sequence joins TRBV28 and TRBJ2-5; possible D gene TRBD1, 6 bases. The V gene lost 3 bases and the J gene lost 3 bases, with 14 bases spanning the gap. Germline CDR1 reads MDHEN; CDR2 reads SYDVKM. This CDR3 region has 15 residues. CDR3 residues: CASSFGRGWEETQYF. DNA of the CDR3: TGTGCCAGCAGTTTTGGCAGGGGATGGGAAGAGACCCAGTACTTC.

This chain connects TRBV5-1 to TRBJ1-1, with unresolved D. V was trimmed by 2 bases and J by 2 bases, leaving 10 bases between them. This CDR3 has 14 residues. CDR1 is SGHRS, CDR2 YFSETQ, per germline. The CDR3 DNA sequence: TGCGCCAGCAGCTTAGGCGGATACAACACTGAAGCTTTCTTT. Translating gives CASSLGGYNTEAFF.

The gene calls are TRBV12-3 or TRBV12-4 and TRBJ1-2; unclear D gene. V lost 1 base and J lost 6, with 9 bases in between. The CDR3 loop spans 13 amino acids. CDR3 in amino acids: CASSLVTTNGYTF. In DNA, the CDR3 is TGTGCCAGCAGTTTAGTTACAACCAATGGCTACACCTTC.

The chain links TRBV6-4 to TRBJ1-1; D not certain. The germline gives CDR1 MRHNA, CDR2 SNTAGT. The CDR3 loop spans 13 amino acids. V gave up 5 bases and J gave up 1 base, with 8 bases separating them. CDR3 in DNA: TGTGCCAGCAGTTTTGAACAGAACACTGAAGCTTTCTTT. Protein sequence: CASSFEQNTEAFF.

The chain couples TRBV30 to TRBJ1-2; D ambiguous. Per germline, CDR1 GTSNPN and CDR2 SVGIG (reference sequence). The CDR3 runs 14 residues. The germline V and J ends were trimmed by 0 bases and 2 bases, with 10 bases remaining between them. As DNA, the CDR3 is TGTGCCTGGAGTGTACCAAATAGAAACTATGGCTACACCTTC. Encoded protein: CAWSVPNRNYGYTF.

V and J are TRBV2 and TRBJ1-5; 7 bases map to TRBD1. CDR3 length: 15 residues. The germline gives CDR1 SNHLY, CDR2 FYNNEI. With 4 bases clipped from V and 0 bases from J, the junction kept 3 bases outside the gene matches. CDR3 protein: CASSVGQRSNQPQHF. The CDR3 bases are TGTGCCAGCAGTGTGGGACAGCGTAGCAATCAGCCCCAGCATTTT. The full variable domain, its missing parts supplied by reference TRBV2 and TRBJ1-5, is EPEVTQTPSHQVTQMGQEVILRCVPISNHLYFYWYRQILGQKVEFLVSFYNNEISEKSEIFDDQFSVERPDGSNFTLKIRSTKLEDSAMYFCASSVGQRSNQPQHFGDGTRLSIL.

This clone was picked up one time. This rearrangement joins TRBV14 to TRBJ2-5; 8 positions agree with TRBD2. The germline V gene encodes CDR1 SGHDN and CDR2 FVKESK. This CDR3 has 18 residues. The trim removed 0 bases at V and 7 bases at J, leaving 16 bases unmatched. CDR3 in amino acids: CASSQDVRDGNAGGTQYF. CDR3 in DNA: TGTGCCAGCAGCCAAGATGTTAGGGACGGCAATGCGGGAGGGACCCAGTACTTC.

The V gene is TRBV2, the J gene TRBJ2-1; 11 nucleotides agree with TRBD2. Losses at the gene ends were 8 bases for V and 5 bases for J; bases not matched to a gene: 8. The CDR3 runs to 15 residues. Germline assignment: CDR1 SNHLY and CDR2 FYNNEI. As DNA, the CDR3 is TGTGCCAGCGGGAGTATAGCGGGAGGGAACAATGAGCAGTTCTTC. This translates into CASGSIAGGNNEQFF. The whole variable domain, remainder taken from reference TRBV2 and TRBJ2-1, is EPEVTQTPSHQVTQMGQEVILRCVPISNHLYFYWYRQILGQKVEFLVSFYNNEISEKSEIFDDQFSVERPDGSNFTLKIRSTKLEDSAMYFCASGSIAGGNNEQFFGPGTRLTVL.

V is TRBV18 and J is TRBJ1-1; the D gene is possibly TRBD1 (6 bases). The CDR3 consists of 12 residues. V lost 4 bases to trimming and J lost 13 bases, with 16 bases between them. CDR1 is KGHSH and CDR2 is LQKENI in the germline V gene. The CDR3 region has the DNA TGTGCCAGCTCACAAGTCCAGGGACAAGGTTTCTTT. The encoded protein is CASSQVQGQGFF.

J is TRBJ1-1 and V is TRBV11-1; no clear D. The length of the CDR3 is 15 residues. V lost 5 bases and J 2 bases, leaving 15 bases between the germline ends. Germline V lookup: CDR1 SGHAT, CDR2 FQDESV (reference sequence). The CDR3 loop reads CASSRTRAGNTEAFF. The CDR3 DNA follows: TGTGCCAGCAGCCGGACGAGGGCAGGCAACACTGAAGCTTTCTTT. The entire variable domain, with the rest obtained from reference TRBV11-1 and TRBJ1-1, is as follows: EAEVAQSPRYKITEKSQAVAFWCDPISGHATLYWYRQILGQGPELLVQFQDESVVDDSQLPKDRFSAERLKGVDSTLKIQPAELGDSAMYLCASSRTRAGNTEAFFGQGTRLTVV.

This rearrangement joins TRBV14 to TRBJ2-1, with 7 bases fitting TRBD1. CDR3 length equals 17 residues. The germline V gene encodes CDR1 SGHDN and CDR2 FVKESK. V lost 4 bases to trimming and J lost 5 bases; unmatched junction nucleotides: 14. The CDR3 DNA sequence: TGTGCCAGCAGCCTCACCTCACCGGGGACAGCAAACAATGAGCAGTTCTTC. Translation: CASSLTSPGTANNEQFF.

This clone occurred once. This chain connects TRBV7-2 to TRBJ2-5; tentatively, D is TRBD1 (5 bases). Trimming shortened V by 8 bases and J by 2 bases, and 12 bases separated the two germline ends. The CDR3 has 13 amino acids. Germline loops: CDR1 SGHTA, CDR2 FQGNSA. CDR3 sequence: CASGADRQETQYF. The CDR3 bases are TGTGCCAGCGGCGCAGACAGACAAGAGACCCAGTACTTC.

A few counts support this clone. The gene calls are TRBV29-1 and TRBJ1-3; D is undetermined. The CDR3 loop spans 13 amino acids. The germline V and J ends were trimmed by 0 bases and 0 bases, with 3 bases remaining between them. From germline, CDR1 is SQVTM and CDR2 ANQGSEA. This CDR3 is CSVEDSSGNTIYF. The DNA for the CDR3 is TGCAGCGTTGAAGACAGCTCTGGAAACACCATATATTTT.

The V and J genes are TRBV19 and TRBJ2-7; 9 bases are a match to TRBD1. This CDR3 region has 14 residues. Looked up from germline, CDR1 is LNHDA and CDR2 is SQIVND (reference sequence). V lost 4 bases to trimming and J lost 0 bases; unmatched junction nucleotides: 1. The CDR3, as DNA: TGTGCCAGTAGTACGGGACAGGGCTCCTACGAGCAGTACTTC. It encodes CASSTGQGSYEQYF. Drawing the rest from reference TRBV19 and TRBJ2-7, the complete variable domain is DGGITQSPKYLFRKEGQNVTLSCEQNLNHDAMYWYRQDPGQGLRLIYYSQIVNDFQKGDIAEGYSVSREKKESFPLTVTSAQKNPTAFYLCASSTGQGSYEQYFGPGTRLTVT.

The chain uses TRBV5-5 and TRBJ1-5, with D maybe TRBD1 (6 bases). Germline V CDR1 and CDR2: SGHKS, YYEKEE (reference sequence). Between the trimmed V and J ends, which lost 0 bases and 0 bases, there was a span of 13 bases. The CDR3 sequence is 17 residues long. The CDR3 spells CASSLGEGDHSNQPQHF. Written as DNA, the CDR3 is TGTGCCAGCAGCTTGGGGGAGGGGGACCATAGCAATCAGCCCCAGCATTTT.

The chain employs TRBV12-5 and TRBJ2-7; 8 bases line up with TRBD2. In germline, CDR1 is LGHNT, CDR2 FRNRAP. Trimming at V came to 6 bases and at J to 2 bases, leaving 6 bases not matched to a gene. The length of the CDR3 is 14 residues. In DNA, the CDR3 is TGTGCTAGTGGCCCACGGGGGGGCACCTACGAGCAGTACTTC. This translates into CASGPRGGTYEQYF.